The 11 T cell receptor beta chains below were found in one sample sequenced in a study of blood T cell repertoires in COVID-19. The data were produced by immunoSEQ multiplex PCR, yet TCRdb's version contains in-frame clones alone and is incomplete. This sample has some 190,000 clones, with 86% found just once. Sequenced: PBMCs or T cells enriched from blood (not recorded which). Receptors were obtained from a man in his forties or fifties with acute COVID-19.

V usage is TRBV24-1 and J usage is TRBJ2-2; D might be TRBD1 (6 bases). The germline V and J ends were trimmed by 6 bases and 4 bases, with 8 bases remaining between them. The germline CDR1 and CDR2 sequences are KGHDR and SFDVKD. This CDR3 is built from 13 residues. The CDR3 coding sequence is TGTGCCACCAGTCAGGGGTTCACCGGGGAGCTGTTTTTT. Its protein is CATSQGFTGELFF.

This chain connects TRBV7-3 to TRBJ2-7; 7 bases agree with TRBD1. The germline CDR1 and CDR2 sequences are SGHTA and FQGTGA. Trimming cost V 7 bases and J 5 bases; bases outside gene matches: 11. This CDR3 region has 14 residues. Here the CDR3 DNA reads TGTGCCAGCACCCCAGAAGGGGGCTGGGACGAGCAGTACTTC. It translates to CASTPEGGWDEQYF.

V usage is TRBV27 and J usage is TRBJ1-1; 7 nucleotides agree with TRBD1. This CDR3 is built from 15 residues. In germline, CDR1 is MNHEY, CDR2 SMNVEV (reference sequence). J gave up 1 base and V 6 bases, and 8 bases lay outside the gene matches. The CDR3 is CASRPPGQPNTEAFF. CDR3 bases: TGTGCCAGCAGACCTCCGGGACAGCCGAACACTGAAGCTTTCTTT.

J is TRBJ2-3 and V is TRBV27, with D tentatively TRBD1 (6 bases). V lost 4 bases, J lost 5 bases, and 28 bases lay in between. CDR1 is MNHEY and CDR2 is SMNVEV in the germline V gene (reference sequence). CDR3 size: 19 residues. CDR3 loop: CASSSKQTPAGAPGDTQYF. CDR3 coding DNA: TGTGCCAGCAGTTCGAAACAAACACCGGCAGGGGCGCCTGGAGATACGCAGTATTTT.

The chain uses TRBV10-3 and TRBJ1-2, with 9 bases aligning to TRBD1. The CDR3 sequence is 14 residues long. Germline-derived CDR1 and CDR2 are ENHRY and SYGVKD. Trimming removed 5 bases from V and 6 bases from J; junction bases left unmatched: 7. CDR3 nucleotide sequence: TGTGCCATCAGTACGGACAGGGGCCTTAATGGCTACACCTTC. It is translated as CAISTDRGLNGYTF.

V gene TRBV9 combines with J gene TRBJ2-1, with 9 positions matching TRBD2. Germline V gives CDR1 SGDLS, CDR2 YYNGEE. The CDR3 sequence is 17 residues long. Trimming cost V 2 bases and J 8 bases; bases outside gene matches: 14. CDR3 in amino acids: CASSVEALAGLGDEQFF. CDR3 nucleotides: TGTGCCAGCAGCGTCGAGGCACTAGCGGGCCTAGGCGATGAGCAGTTCTTC.

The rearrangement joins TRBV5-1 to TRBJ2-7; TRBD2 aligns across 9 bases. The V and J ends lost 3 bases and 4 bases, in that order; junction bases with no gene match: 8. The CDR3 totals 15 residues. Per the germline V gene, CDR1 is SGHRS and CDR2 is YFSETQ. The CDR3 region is CASSSGAGGPYEQYF. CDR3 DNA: TGCGCCAGCAGCTCTGGAGCGGGGGGCCCATACGAGCAGTACTTC.

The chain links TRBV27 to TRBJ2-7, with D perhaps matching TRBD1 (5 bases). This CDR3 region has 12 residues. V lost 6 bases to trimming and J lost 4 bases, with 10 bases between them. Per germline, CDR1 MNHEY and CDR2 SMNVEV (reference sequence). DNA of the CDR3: TGTGCCAGCAGAGGGGCACCTTACGAGCAGTACTTC. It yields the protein CASRGAPYEQYF.

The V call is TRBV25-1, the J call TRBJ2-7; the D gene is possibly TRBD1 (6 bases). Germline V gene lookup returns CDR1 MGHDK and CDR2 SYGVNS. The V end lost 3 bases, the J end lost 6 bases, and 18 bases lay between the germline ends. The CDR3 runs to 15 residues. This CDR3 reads CASSDPPDRPGEQYF. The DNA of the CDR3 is TGTGCCAGCAGTGACCCTCCCGACAGGCCAGGCGAGCAGTACTTC.

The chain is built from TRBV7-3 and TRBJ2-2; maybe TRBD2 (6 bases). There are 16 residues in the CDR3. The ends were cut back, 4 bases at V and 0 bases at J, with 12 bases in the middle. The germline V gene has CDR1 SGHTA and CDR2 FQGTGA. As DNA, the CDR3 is TGTGCCAGCAGCTCAAGGGGACTCACGAACACCGGGGAGCTGTTTTTT. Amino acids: CASSSRGLTNTGELFF.

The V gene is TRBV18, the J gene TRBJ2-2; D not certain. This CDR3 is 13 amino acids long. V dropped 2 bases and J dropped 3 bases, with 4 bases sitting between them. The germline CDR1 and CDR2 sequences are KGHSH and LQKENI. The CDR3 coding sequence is TGTGCCAGCTCACCATCGTACACCGGGGAGCTGTTTTTT. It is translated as CASSPSYTGELFF.